This is a list of T cell receptor beta chains from one sample in a study of CD8 T cells in ankylosing spondylitis. TCRdb itself ran the 5' RACE reads through MiXCR, one entry per CDR3 protein. The data contain a few hundred thousand distinct CDR3 sequences, about 20% of them singletons. The specimen sequenced was blood, either unsorted or a sorted T cell fraction (not recorded which). These receptors all come from a male donor with ankylosing spondylitis. Each CDR3 is given with its conserved first and last residue. The D gene is left open where the match is weak. Clone size is not always given. Where it is, it says once, few, many or a class for expanded clones.

J gene	V gene	clone size	D gene	CDR3 protein	CDR3 DNA
TRBJ2-7	TRBV18	few	.	CASSPLQVYEQYF	TGTGCCAGCTCACCACTCCAGGTCTACGAGCAGTACTTC
TRBJ2-1	TRBV12-3/TRBV12-4	many	.	CASSFLSEQFF	TGTGCCAGCAGTTTCCTATCTGAGCAGTTCTTC
TRBJ2-1	TRBV28	.	TRBD2	CASSFISREGHNEQFF	TGTGCCAGCAGCTTTATATCGCGGGAGGGCCACAATGAGCAGTTCTTC
TRBJ1-1	TRBV5-1	many	.	CASSLGGTTEAFF	TGTGCCAGCAGCTTAGGGGGGACCACTGAAGCTTTCTTT
TRBJ2-3	TRBV12-3/TRBV12-4	once	.	CASNPGGQSPPDTQYF	TGTGCCAGCAACCCGGGGGGACAGTCACCCCCAGATACGCAGTATTTT
TRBJ2-3	TRBV11-3	few	.	CASSLDRNTQYF	TGTGCCAGCAGCTTAGATAGGAATACGCAGTATTTT
TRBJ2-5	TRBV11-3	few	.	CASSPGVAPETQYF	TGTGCCAGCAGCCCCGGGGTAGCCCCGGAGACCCAGTACTTC
TRBJ2-5	TRBV20-1	.	TRBD2	CSAGGGLAGSQETQYF	TGCAGTGCGGGGGGCGGACTAGCGGGCTCCCAAGAGACCCAGTACTTC
TRBJ2-7	TRBV5-1	.	TRBD1	CASSGGQGQYHEQYF	TGCGCCAGCAGCGGTGGACAGGGGCAGTACCACGAGCAGTACTTC
TRBJ2-2	TRBV11-1	few	.	CASSLRSGLRRNTGELFF	TGTGCCAGCAGCTTGCGTTCCGGGCTCCGTAGGAACACCGGGGAGCTGTTTTTT
TRBJ2-5	TRBV29-1	many	TRBD2	CSVEGGGQETQYF	TGCAGCGTTGAAGGGGGGGGCCAAGAGACCCAGTACTTC
TRBJ2-5	TRBV2	.	.	CAGHRDRSQETQYF	TGTGCCGGCCACCGAGACAGATCCCAAGAGACCCAGTACTTC
TRBJ2-7	TRBV3-1	few	TRBD1	CASSQAGTGAPGFYF	TGTGCCAGCAGCCAAGCCGGGACAGGGGCGCCGGGTTTTTACTTC
TRBJ2-7	TRBV12-3/TRBV12-4	.	TRBD1	CASSLLGQTYEQYF	TGTGCCAGCAGTTTATTGGGACAGACCTACGAGCAGTACTTC
TRBJ1-2	TRBV28	few	.	CASSPDVEGLRGYTF	TGTGCCAGCAGTCCAGATGTCGAGGGGCTACGAGGCTACACCTTC
TRBJ1-3	TRBV7-8	few	.	CASSFSTGNTIYF	TGTGCCAGCAGCTTTTCGACTGGAAACACCATATATTTT
TRBJ2-2	TRBV27	few	.	CASRDYGQKGGHGELFF	TGTGCCAGCAGGGACTACGGACAGAAGGGGGGGCACGGGGAGCTGTTTTTT
TRBJ2-7	TRBV7-2	.	.	CASTSARPGSSPYEQYF	TGTGCCAGCACTTCCGCTCGACCGGGGTCAAGTCCCTACGAGCAGTACTTC
TRBJ2-3	TRBV27	few	.	CASRGRGATDTQYF	TGTGCCAGCAGGGGTCGTGGGGCCACAGATACGCAGTATTTT
TRBJ1-5	TRBV12-3/TRBV12-4	.	.	CASSLLVTNQPQHF	TGTGCCAGCAGTTTGTTGGTCACCAATCAGCCCCAGCATTTT
TRBJ2-1	TRBV5-1	.	TRBD1	CGSSSGTGGNEQFF	TGCGGCAGCAGCTCCGGGACAGGGGGGAATGAGCAGTTCTTC
TRBJ2-1	TRBV6-1	few	TRBD2	CASTILAGSSYNEQFF	TGTGCCAGCACCATACTAGCGGGAAGCTCCTACAATGAGCAGTTCTTC
TRBJ1-1	TRBV29-1	few	.	CSVDTGWTEAFF	TGCAGCGTAGACACAGGGTGGACTGAAGCTTTCTTT